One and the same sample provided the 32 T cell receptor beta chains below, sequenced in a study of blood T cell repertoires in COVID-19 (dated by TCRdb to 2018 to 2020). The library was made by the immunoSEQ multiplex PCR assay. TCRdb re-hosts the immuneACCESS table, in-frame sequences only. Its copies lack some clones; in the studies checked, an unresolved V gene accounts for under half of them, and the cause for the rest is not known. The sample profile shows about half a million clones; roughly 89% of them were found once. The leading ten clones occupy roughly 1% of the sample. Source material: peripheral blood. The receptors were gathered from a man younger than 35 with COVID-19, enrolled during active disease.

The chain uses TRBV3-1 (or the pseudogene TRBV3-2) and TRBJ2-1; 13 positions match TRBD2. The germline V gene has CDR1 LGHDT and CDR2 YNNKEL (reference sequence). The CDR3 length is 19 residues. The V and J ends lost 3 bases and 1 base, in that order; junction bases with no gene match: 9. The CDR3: CASSHSGLAGVGSYNEQFF. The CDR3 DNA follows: TGTGCCAGCAGCCATTCCGGACTAGCGGGAGTCGGATCCTACAATGAGCAGTTCTTC.

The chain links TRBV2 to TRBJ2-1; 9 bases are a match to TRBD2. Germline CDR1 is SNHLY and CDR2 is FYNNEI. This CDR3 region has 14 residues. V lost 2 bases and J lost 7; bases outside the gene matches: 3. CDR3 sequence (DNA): TGTGCCAGCAGTGAACTAGCGGGAAAGAATGAGCAGTTCTTC. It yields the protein CASSELAGKNEQFF. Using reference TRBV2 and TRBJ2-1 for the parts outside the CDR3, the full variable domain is EPEVTQTPSHQVTQMGQEVILRCVPISNHLYFYWYRQILGQKVEFLVSFYNNEISEKSEIFDDQFSVERPDGSNFTLKIRSTKLEDSAMYFCASSELAGKNEQFFGPGTRLTVL.

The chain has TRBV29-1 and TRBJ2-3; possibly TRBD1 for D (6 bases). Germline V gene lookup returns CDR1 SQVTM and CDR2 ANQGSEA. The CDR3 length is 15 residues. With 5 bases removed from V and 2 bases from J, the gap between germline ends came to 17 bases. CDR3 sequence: CSVQGWTRDTDTQYF. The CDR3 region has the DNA TGCAGCGTTCAGGGGTGGACTCGCGACACAGATACGCAGTATTTT.

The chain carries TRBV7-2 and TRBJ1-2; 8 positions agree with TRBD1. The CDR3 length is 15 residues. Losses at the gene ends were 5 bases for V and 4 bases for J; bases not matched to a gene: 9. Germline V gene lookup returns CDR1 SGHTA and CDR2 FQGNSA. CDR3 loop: CASSPGDRLAYGYTF. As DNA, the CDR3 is TGTGCCAGCAGCCCTGGGGACAGGTTGGCCTATGGCTACACCTTC.

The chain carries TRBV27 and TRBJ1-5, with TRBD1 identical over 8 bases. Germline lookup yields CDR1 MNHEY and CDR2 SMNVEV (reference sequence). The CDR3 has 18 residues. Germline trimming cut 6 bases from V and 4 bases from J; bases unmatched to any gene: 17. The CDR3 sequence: CASSPGGGQAVSNQPQHF. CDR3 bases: TGTGCCAGCAGCCCAGGGGGGGGACAGGCGGTGTCGAATCAGCCCCAGCATTTT.

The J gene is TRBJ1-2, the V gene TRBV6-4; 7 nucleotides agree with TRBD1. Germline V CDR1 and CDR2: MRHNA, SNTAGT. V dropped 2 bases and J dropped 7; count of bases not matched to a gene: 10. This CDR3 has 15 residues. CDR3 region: CASSDRPGGLRGYTF. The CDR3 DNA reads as TGTGCCAGCAGTGACAGGCCAGGGGGTTTGCGTGGCTACACCTTC.

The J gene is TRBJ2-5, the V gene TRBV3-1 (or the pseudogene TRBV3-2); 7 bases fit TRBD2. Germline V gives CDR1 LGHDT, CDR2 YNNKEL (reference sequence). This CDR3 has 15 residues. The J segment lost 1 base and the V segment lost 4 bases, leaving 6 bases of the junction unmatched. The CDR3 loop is CASSLIAGSQETQYF. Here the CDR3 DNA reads TGTGCCAGCAGCCTTATAGCGGGCAGCCAAGAGACCCAGTACTTC.

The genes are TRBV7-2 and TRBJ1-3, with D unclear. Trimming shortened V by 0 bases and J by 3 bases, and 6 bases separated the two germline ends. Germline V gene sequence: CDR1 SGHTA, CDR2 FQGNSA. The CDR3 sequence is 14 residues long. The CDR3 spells CASSLASLGNTIYF. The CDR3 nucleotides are TGTGCCAGCAGCTTAGCGAGCCTTGGAAACACCATATATTTT.

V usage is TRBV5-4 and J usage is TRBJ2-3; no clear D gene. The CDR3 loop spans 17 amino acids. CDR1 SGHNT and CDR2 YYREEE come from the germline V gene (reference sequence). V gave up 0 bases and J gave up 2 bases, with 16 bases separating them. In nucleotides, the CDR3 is TGTGCCAGCAGCTTGGTCGGTGAGGTATCCTTCACAGATACGCAGTATTTT. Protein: CASSLVGEVSFTDTQYF.

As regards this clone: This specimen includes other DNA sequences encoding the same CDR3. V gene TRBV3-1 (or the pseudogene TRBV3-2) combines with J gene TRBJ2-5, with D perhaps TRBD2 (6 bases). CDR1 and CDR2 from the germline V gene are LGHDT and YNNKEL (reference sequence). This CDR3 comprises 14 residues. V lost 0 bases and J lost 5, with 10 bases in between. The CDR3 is CASSQELASETQYF. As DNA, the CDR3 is TGTGCCAGCAGCCAAGAACTAGCCAGTGAGACCCAGTACTTC.

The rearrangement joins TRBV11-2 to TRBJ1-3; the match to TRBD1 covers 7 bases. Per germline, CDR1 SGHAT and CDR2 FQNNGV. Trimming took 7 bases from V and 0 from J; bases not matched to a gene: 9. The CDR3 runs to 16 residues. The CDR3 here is CASTPPGGRSGNTIYF. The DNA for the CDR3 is TGTGCCAGCACCCCTCCAGGGGGTCGCTCTGGAAACACCATATATTTT.

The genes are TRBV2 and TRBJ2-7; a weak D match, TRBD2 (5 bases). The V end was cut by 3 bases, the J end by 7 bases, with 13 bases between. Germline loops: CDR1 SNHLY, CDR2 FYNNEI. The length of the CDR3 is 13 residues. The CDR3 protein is CASSEDPRGEQYF. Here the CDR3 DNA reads TGTGCCAGCAGTGAGGACCCACGGGGTGAGCAGTACTTC.

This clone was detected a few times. The CDR3 region has the DNA TGTGCCAGCAGCACAAGGGGTCGCGGCCCCTACGAGCAGTACTTC. Its protein is CASSTRGRGPYEQYF. This chain links TRBV3-1 (or the pseudogene TRBV3-2) with TRBJ2-7; D is possibly TRBD1 (5 bases). V lost 5 bases, J lost 2 bases, and 16 bases lay in between. Germline CDR1 and CDR2: LGHDT and YNNKEL (reference sequence). This CDR3 region has 15 residues.

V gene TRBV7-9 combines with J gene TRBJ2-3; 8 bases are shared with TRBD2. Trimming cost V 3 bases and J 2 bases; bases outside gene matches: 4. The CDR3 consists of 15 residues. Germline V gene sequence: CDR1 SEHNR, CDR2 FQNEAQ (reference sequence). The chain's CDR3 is CASSFGSGDTDTQYF. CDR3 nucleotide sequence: TGTGCCAGCAGCTTTGGTAGCGGGGACACAGATACGCAGTATTTT.

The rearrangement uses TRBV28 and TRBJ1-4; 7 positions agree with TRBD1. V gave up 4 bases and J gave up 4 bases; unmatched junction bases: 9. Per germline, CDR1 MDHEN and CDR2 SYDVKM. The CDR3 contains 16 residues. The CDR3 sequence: CASSSSRGSFNEKLFF. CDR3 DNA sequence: TGTGCCAGCAGTTCTTCCAGGGGGTCATTTAATGAAAAACTGTTTTTT.

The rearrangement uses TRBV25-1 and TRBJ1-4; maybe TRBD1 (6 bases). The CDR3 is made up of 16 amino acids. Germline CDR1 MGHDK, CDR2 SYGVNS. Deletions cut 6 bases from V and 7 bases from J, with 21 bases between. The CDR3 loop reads CASRYDSGGHGEKLFF. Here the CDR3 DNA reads TGTGCCAGCAGATATGATTCGGGGGGGCATGGTGAAAAACTGTTTTTT.

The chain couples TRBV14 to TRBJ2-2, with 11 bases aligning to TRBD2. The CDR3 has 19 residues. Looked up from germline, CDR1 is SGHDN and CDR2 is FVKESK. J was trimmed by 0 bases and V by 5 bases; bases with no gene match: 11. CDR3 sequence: CASSVRGLAGGSNTGELFF. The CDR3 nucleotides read TGTGCCAGCAGCGTGCGTGGGCTAGCGGGGGGCTCGAACACCGGGGAGCTGTTTTTT.

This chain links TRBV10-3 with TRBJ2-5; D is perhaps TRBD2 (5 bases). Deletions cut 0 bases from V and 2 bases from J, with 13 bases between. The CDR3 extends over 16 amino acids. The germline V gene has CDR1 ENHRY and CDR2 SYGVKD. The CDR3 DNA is TGTGCCATCAGTGAGTCCTCAGCGGCTACTCAAGAGACCCAGTACTTC. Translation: CAISESSAATQETQYF.

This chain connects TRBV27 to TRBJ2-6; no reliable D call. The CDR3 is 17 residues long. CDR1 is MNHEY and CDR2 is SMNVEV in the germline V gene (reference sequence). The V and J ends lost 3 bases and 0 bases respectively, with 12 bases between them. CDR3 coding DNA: TGTGCCAGCAGTTTTGCCCCCTACCGCTCTGGGGCCAACGTCCTGACTTTC. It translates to CASSFAPYRSGANVLTF.

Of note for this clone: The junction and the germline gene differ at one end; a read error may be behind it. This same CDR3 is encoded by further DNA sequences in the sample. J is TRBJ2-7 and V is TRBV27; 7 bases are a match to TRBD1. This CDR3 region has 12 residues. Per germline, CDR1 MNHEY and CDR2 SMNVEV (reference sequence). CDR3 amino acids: CASSSGGYEQYF. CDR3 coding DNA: TGTGCTAGCAGTTCAGGGGGCTACGAGCAGTACTTC.

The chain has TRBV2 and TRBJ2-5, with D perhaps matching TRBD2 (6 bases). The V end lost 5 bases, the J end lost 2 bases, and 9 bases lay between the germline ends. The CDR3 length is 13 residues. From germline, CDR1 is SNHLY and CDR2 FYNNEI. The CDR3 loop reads CASSRDSQETQYF. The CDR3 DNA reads TGTGCCAGCAGTCGGGACTCACAAGAGACCCAGTACTTC.

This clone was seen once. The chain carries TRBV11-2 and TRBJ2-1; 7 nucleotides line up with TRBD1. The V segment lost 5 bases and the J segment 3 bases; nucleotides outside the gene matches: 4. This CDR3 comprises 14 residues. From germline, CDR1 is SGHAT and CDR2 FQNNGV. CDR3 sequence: CASSLGGYYNEQFF. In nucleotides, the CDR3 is TGTGCCAGCAGCCTAGGGGGCTACTACAATGAGCAGTTCTTC.

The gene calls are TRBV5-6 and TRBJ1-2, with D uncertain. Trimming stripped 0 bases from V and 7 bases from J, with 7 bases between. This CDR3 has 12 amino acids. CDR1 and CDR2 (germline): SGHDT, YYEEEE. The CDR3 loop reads CASSLAASGYTF. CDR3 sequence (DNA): TGTGCCAGCAGCTTGGCTGCGTCTGGCTACACCTTC. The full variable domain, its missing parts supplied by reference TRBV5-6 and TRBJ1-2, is DAGVTQSPTHLIKTRGQQVTLRCSPKSGHDTVSWYQQALGQGPQFIFQYYEEEERQRGNFPDRFSGHQFPNYSSELNVNALLLGDSALYLCASSLAASGYTFGSGTRLTVV.

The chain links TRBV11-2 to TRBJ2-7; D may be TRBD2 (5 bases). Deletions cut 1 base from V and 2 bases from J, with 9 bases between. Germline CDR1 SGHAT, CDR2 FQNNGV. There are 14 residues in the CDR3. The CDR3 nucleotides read TGTGCCAGCAGCTTAGGGACGGAGGCCTACGAGCAGTACTTC. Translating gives CASSLGTEAYEQYF. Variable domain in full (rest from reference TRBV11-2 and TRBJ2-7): EAGVAQSPRYKIIEKRQSVAFWCNPISGHATLYWYQQILGQGPKLLIQFQNNGVVDDSQLPKDRFSAERLKGVDSTLKIQPAKLEDSAVYLCASSLGTEAYEQYFGPGTRLTVT.

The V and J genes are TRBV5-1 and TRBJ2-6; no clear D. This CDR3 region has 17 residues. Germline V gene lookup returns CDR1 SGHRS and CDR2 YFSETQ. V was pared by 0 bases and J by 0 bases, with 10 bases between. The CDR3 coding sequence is TGCGCCAGCAGCTTGGGACACCTGAGCTCTGGGGCCAACGTCCTGACTTTC. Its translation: CASSLGHLSSGANVLTF. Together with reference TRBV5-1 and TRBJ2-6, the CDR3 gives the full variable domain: KAGVTQTPRYLIKTRGQQVTLSCSPISGHRSVSWYQQTPGQGLQFLFEYFSETQRNKGNFPGRFSGRQFSNSRSEMNVSTLELGDSALYLCASSLGHLSSGANVLTFGAGSRLTVL.

The CDR3 region has the DNA TGTGCCAGCAGTGAGTCCGGGGTTAATCAGCCCCAGCATTTT. It encodes CASSESGVNQPQHF. This chain connects TRBV2 to TRBJ1-5; no clear D. CDR1 is SNHLY and CDR2 is FYNNEI in the germline V gene. The CDR3 extends over 14 amino acids. V lost 3 bases, J lost 4 bases, and 10 bases lay in between.

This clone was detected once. The CDR3 sequence is CASSARRGLTGELFF. DNA for the CDR3: TGTGCCAGCAGCGCCCGTAGGGGACTGACCGGGGAGCTGTTTTTT. The gene calls are TRBV9 and TRBJ2-2, with a tentative D call TRBD2 (6 bases). Trimming took 3 bases from V and 5 from J, leaving 14 bases between them. The CDR3 spans 15 residues. Germline CDR1 and CDR2: SGDLS and YYNGEE.

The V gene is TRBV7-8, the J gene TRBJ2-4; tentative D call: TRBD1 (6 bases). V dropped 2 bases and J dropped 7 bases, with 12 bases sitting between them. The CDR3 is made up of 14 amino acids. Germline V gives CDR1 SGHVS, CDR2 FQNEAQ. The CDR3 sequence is CASSLRGRGNIQYF. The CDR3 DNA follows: TGTGCCAGCAGCTTACGAGGCAGGGGTAACATTCAGTACTTC.

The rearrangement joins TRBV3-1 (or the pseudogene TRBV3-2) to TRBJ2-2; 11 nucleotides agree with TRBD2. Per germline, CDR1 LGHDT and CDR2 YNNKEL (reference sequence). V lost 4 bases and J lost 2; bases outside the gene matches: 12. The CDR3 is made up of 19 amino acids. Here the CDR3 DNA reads TGTGCCAGCAGCCGCATTAGCGGGAGGGCCTCTCTAAACACCGGGGAGCTGTTTTTT. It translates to CASSRISGRASLNTGELFF.

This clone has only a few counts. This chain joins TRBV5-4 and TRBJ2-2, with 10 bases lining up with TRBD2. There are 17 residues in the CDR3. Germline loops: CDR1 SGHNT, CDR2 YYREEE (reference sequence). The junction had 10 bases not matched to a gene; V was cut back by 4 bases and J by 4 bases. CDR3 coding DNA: TGTGCCAGCAGCCACGGTCTAGCGGGGGTTTCCACCGGGGAGCTGTTTTTT. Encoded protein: CASSHGLAGVSTGELFF.

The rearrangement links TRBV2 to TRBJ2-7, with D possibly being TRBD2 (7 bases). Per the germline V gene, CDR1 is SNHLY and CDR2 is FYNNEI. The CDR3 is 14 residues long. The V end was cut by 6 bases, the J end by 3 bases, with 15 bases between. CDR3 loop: CASSSQRGHYEQYF. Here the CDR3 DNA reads TGTGCCAGCAGCTCCCAGCGGGGACACTACGAGCAGTACTTC. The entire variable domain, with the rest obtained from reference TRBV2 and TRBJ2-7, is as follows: EPEVTQTPSHQVTQMGQEVILRCVPISNHLYFYWYRQILGQKVEFLVSFYNNEISEKSEIFDDQFSVERPDGSNFTLKIRSTKLEDSAMYFCASSSQRGHYEQYFGPGTRLTVT.

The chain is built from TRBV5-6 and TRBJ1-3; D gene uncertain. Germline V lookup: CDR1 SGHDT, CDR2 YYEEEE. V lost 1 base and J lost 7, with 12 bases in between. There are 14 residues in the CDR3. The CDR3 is CASSLQTLVNTIYF. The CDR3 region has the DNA TGTGCCAGCAGCTTGCAGACACTGGTCAACACCATATATTTT.